Each of the 4 T cell receptor beta chains below was sequenced from the same sample in a study of long-term antiretroviral therapy in people with HIV (dated by TCRdb to 2022 to 2024). The immunoSEQ hsTCRB v3.0 assay was used at survey level resolution to sequence the TRB variable region. The source is immuneACCESS, and TCRdb retained only in-frame sequences with V and J called. Part of the clones is not carried over; for the studies checked, unresolved V genes explain less than half of this, and the remainder is unexplained. The sample table holds approximately 35,000 clones, of which about 85% were seen once. The ten largest clones add up to about 3% of the sample. The sample in question was unsorted PBMCs, obtained 1.9 years after starting antiretroviral therapy. These TCRs come from a young man with HIV.

This clone has more than one count but fewer than ten. This rearrangement joins TRBV7-9 to TRBJ1-6; D remains ambiguous. V dropped 5 bases and J dropped 0 bases, with 11 bases sitting between them. Looked up from germline, CDR1 is SEHNR and CDR2 is FQNEAQ (reference sequence). The CDR3 sequence is 16 residues long. CDR3 loop: CASSPEGSSYNSPLHF. DNA of the CDR3: TGTGCCAGCAGCCCGGAGGGAAGCTCCTATAATTCACCCCTCCACTTT. Looking up the rest from reference TRBV7-9 and TRBJ1-6 gives the full variable domain: DTGVSQNPRHKITKRGQNVTFRCDPISEHNRLYWYRQTLGQGPEFLTYFQNEAQLEKSRLLSDRFSAERPKGSFSTLEIQRTEQGDSAMYLCASSPEGSSYNSPLHFGNGTRLTVT.

The chain uses TRBV29-1 and TRBJ1-1, with D unclear. Trimming took 3 bases from V and 3 from J, leaving 11 bases between them. In germline, CDR1 is SQVTM, CDR2 ANQGSEA. The CDR3 extends over 13 amino acids. CDR3 nucleotide sequence: TGCAGCGTTGAGGAGGTTATAGACACTGAAGCTTTCTTT. Amino acids: CSVEEVIDTEAFF.

The chain uses TRBV13 and TRBJ2-7; D not certain. This CDR3 spans 13 amino acids. With 0 bases removed from V and 4 bases from J, the gap between germline ends came to 7 bases. CDR1 and CDR2 from the germline V gene are PRHDT and FYEKMQ (reference sequence). The CDR3 DNA reads TGTGCCAGCAGCTTAGGCCGGTTGTACGAGCAGTACGTC. Translated, it gives CASSLGRLYEQYV.

This clone is medium-sized by share. This chain joins TRBV28 and TRBJ2-6; D call uncertain. The V end was cut by 5 bases, the J end by 4 bases, with 6 bases between. This CDR3 is 13 amino acids long. Germline CDR1 reads MDHEN; CDR2 reads SYDVKM. This CDR3 reads CASSHRGANVLTF. The CDR3 bases are TGTGCCAGCAGTCATCGGGGGGCCAACGTCCTGACTTTC.